These 25 T cell receptor beta chains share one sample of origin, sequenced in a study of technical replicates of blood from a handful of donors. Here immunoSEQ multiplex PCR was the method, and the copy in TCRdb shows in-frame clones only, minus some. The repertoire holds under 90,000 clones, 85% to 95% seen once, with roughly 0.26% in the top ten. The sequencing input was T cells isolated from PBMCs. All receptors come from a human donor in good health.

V and J are TRBV27 and TRBJ2-3, with 11 bases that match TRBD2. Germline V lookup: CDR1 MNHEY, CDR2 SMNVEV (reference sequence). CDR3 length: 15 amino acids. Trimming removed 6 bases from V and 8 bases from J; junction bases left unmatched: 10. CDR3 sequence (DNA): TGTGCCAGCAGCGTAGGGACTAGCGGAAAAAGTACGCAGTATTTT. Amino acids: CASSVGTSGKSTQYF.

V usage is TRBV27 and J usage is TRBJ2-7; 10 nucleotides agree with TRBD1. Trimming removed 1 base from V and 3 bases from J; junction bases left unmatched: 3. Germline V lookup: CDR1 MNHEY, CDR2 SMNVEV (reference sequence). This CDR3 spans 15 amino acids. For the CDR3, the DNA is TGTGCCAGCAGTTTATGGGGACAGGGGCGCTACGAGCAGTACTTC. It yields the protein CASSLWGQGRYEQYF.

V is TRBV4-1 and J is TRBJ1-2; TRBD1 might be the D (5 bases). V dropped 0 bases and J dropped 8 bases, with 16 bases sitting between them. The CDR3 totals 15 residues. The V gene's germline CDR1 is MGHRA and CDR2 YSYEKL. The CDR3 coding sequence is TGCGCCAGCAGCCAAGAAATTAGGGGCAGGGCGGGCTACACCTTC. Translating gives CASSQEIRGRAGYTF.

The CDR3: CASRYTGGANEQFF. DNA of the CDR3: TGTGCCAGCAGATATACAGGGGGGGCAAATGAGCAGTTCTTC. V usage is TRBV7-2 and J usage is TRBJ2-1; D perhaps matches TRBD1 (8 bases). V was clipped by 6 bases and J by 7 bases, with 16 bases between them. Germline CDR1 reads SGHTA; CDR2 reads FQGNSA. The CDR3 length is 14 residues. Looking up the rest from reference TRBV7-2 and TRBJ2-1 gives the full variable domain: GAGVSQSPSNKVTEKGKDVELRCDPISGHTALYWYRQSLGQGLEFLIYFQGNSAPDKSGLPSDRFSAERTGGSVSTLTIQRTQQEDSAVYLCASRYTGGANEQFFGPGTRLTVL.

The chain links TRBV29-1 to TRBJ2-1; D perhaps matches TRBD2 (6 bases). CDR1 SQVTM and CDR2 ANQGSEA come from the germline V gene. V lost 5 bases and J lost 4, with 12 bases in between. The CDR3 has 13 residues. CDR3 bases: TGCAGCGTTTGGGACTCCCGATACAATGAGCAGTTCTTC. Residues: CSVWDSRYNEQFF.

This clone was detected only once. V usage is TRBV6-1 and J usage is TRBJ2-7, with a possible D match to TRBD2 (7 bases). The CDR3 is 18 amino acids. Germline V gene lookup returns CDR1 MNHNS and CDR2 SASEGT. With 4 bases removed from V and 5 bases from J, the gap between germline ends came to 27 bases. Here the CDR3 DNA reads TGTGCCAGCAGTGGTAGCCAAGGGGGGGGTTACAGGGCTGACGAGCAGTACTTC. Translation gives CASSGSQGGGYRADEQYF.

The J gene is TRBJ2-7, the V gene TRBV10-1, with 12 bases matching TRBD2. Germline lookup yields CDR1 WNHNN and CDR2 SYGVQD (reference sequence). V trimming: 2 bases; J trimming: 3 bases; junction bases outside the gene matches: 5. The CDR3 is 16 amino acids. The CDR3 spells CASSEILAGGLYEQYF. CDR3 DNA: TGCGCCAGCAGTGAGATACTAGCGGGAGGACTCTACGAGCAGTACTTC.

The genes are TRBV28 and TRBJ1-2, with D possibly matching TRBD1 (5 bases). The CDR3 spans 13 residues. The germline V gene encodes CDR1 MDHEN and CDR2 SYDVKM. Trimming shortened V by 2 bases and J by 10 bases, and 14 bases separated the two germline ends. Here the CDR3 DNA reads TGTGCCAGCAGTTTAAGGCTGGACAAGCCCTACACCTTC. Its translation is CASSLRLDKPYTF.

This sequence joins TRBV6-1 and TRBJ1-1, with D unclear. The germline gives CDR1 MNHNS, CDR2 SASEGT. Trimming took off 5 bases at V and 5 bases at J, with 12 bases between the two ends. The CDR3 spans 13 residues. The chain's CDR3 is CASSPSAVTEAFF. Written as DNA, the CDR3 is TGTGCCAGCAGTCCCAGTGCGGTAACTGAAGCTTTCTTT.

This clone has more than one count but fewer than ten. The V gene is TRBV10-3, the J gene TRBJ1-6; D remains unclear. CDR3 length equals 14 residues. Trimming stripped 0 bases from V and 11 bases from J, with 11 bases between. Per the germline V gene, CDR1 is ENHRY and CDR2 is SYGVKD. The DNA of the CDR3 is TGTGCCATCAGTGAGTCCGAGGAGGTGGCACCCCTCCACTTT. Protein: CAISESEEVAPLHF.

V gene TRBV19 combines with J gene TRBJ1-1; no definite D call. The CDR3 is made up of 16 amino acids. V lost 1 base and J lost 6, with 18 bases in between. Germline V gene lookup returns CDR1 LNHDA and CDR2 SQIVND (reference sequence). The CDR3 region is CASSIAGDGSSAEAFF. The CDR3 region has the DNA TGTGCCAGTAGTATAGCTGGAGATGGTAGTTCGGCTGAAGCTTTCTTT. Full variable domain (missing parts from reference TRBV19 and TRBJ1-1): DGGITQSPKYLFRKEGQNVTLSCEQNLNHDAMYWYRQDPGQGLRLIYYSQIVNDFQKGDIAEGYSVSREKKESFPLTVTSAQKNPTAFYLCASSIAGDGSSAEAFFGQGTRLTVV.

The chain is built from TRBV11-2 and TRBJ2-1; 9 bases map to TRBD2. Germline V lookup: CDR1 SGHAT, CDR2 FQNNGV. The CDR3 loop spans 16 amino acids. V gave up 5 bases and J gave up 5 bases; unmatched junction bases: 10. The chain's CDR3 is CASSPRRGGRDNEQFF. The DNA for the CDR3 is TGTGCCAGCAGCCCCCGCCGAGGCGGGAGGGACAATGAGCAGTTCTTC.

This clone was observed a single time. The chain links TRBV7-6 to TRBJ1-3, with 7 bases aligning to TRBD1. The CDR3 totals 15 residues. Germline trimming cut 5 bases from V and 2 bases from J; bases unmatched to any gene: 6. Germline V gives CDR1 SGHVS, CDR2 FNYEAQ. CDR3: CASSPLTGPGNTIYF. CDR3 nucleotide sequence: TGTGCCAGCAGCCCTCTGACAGGGCCTGGAAACACCATATATTTT.

The chain combines TRBV7-8 with TRBJ2-1; D remains ambiguous. CDR3 size: 13 residues. The ends were cut back, 7 bases at V and 9 bases at J, with 16 bases in the middle. Germline CDR1 is SGHVS and CDR2 is FQNEAQ. The CDR3 sequence: CASIEDRSGEQFF. For the CDR3, the DNA is TGTGCCAGCATCGAAGATCGGTCGGGTGAGCAGTTCTTC.

The V gene is TRBV10-1, the J gene TRBJ2-7; D is perhaps TRBD2 (6 bases). This CDR3 is 14 amino acids long. Germline V gene sequence: CDR1 WNHNN, CDR2 SYGVQD (reference sequence). The V end was cut by 6 bases, the J end by 8 bases, with 20 bases between. The CDR3: CASRATSVGSKQYF. The CDR3 nucleotides read TGCGCCAGCAGAGCGACTAGTGTCGGATCCAAGCAGTACTTC.

The gene calls are TRBV6-1 and TRBJ1-5; 7 bases are a match to TRBD1. V was pared by 1 base and J by 5 bases, with 5 bases of the junction left unmatched. The CDR3 is 15 residues long. Germline CDR1 and CDR2: MNHNS and SASEGT. CDR3 DNA sequence: TGTGCCAGCAGTGAAGGAAGCAGGGGGTATCAGCCCCAGCATTTT. Its protein product is CASSEGSRGYQPQHF.

The chain couples TRBV7-9 to TRBJ2-1; 7 bases line up with TRBD2. CDR1 is SEHNR, CDR2 FQNEAQ, per germline (reference sequence). J was trimmed by 3 bases and V by 4 bases; bases with no gene match: 9. The CDR3 contains 16 residues. CDR3 loop: CASSSMRRGIYNEQFF. In nucleotides, the CDR3 is TGTGCCAGCAGCTCCATGAGGCGGGGGATCTACAATGAGCAGTTCTTC.

The chain links TRBV19 to TRBJ2-5; perhaps TRBD1 as D (6 bases). Germline assignment: CDR1 LNHDA and CDR2 SQIVND (reference sequence). This CDR3 contains 13 residues. V gave up 6 bases and J gave up 5 bases, with 13 bases separating them. This chain's CDR3 is CASSRQASETQYF. In nucleotides, the CDR3 is TGTGCCAGTAGCCGACAGGCTTCGGAGACCCAGTACTTC.

V usage is TRBV4-1 and J usage is TRBJ2-3; 7 bases map to TRBD2. There are 15 residues in the CDR3. Unmatched junction bases numbered 5, after V lost 4 bases and J lost 1 base. CDR1 is MGHRA and CDR2 is YSYEKL in the germline V gene. The CDR3 loop reads CASSRSSGRTDTQYF. In nucleotides, the CDR3 is TGCGCCAGCAGCCGGTCTAGCGGTCGCACAGATACGCAGTATTTT.

The genes are TRBV13 and TRBJ1-2, with 8 bases identical to TRBD1. V dropped 8 bases and J dropped 8; count of bases not matched to a gene: 7. The CDR3 totals 12 residues. Germline lookup yields CDR1 PRHDT and CDR2 FYEKMQ (reference sequence). CDR3 DNA: TGTGCCAGCGAGACAGGGGATTACGGCTACACCTTC. Amino acids: CASETGDYGYTF.

The chain is built from TRBV30 and TRBJ2-1; 10 bases align to TRBD2. CDR3 length: 14 residues. Germline values: CDR1 GTSNPN, CDR2 SVGIG (reference sequence). Trimming at V came to 2 bases and at J to 4 bases, leaving 2 bases not matched to a gene. CDR3 nucleotides: TGTGCCTGGAGTTCTAGCGGGGGATACAATGAGCAGTTCTTC. Protein sequence: CAWSSSGGYNEQFF.

The CDR3 sequence: CASCSSPFRTGNHEQYF. The CDR3, as DNA: TGTGCCAGCTGTAGCTCACCATTCCGGACAGGGAACCACGAGCAGTACTTC. The rearrangement joins TRBV18 to TRBJ2-7, with 8 bases identical to TRBD1. With 7 bases clipped from V and 5 bases from J, the junction kept 19 bases outside the gene matches. The V gene's germline CDR1 is KGHSH and CDR2 LQKENI. The CDR3 extends over 17 amino acids.

The chain links TRBV2 to TRBJ2-5, with D uncertain. CDR1 is SNHLY, CDR2 FYNNEI, per germline. The CDR3 sequence is 11 residues long. V lost 9 bases and J 2 bases, leaving 7 bases between the germline ends. The CDR3 DNA follows: TGTGCCAGTACACAGCAAGAGACCCAGTACTTC. This gives the protein CASTQQETQYF.

The chain has TRBV6-1 and TRBJ1-1; no reliable D call. Trimming took off 1 base at V and 7 bases at J, with 13 bases between the two ends. CDR1 MNHNS and CDR2 SASEGT come from the germline V gene. The CDR3 sequence is 14 residues long. The chain's CDR3 is CASSEDLRRDEAFF. Here the CDR3 DNA reads TGTGCCAGCAGTGAAGACCTAAGGCGGGATGAAGCTTTCTTT.

J is TRBJ2-6 and V is TRBV28, with D perhaps matching TRBD2 (6 bases). The CDR3 has 15 residues. Germline V CDR1 and CDR2: MDHEN, SYDVKM. V was trimmed by 1 base and J by 5 bases, leaving 9 bases between them. The CDR3 sequence: CASSLSGVRANVLTF. Here the CDR3 DNA reads TGTGCCAGCAGTTTATCGGGGGTAAGGGCCAACGTCCTGACTTTC.